The clone carrying this T cell receptor beta chain was seen a single time. In the authors' workflow: Amplification with reference gene primers provided the estimates of nucleated cell counts. Some clones are missing from TCRdb's copy, which holds only in-frame ones; the method was immunoSEQ multiplex PCR. D and trimming were read from the DNA, whereas the V and J calls and clone size are those reported in that table. The sample has more than 13,000 clones; 65% to 85% are singletons. Germline V gene lookup returns CDR1 SGDLS and CDR2 YYNGEE. V was pared by 3 bases and J by 2 bases, with 11 bases of the junction left unmatched. The length of the CDR3 is 17 residues. This record belongs to a study of blood T cell repertoires in COVID-19. Study-level information: COVID-19 samples collected from the United States, Italy and Spain covered acute and convalescent phases.

Sequencing was done on a sample of peripheral blood. The genes are TRBV9 and TRBJ2-1; 7 bases align to TRBD2. This TCR was sampled from a human donor in a cohort sampled during active COVID-19. DNA for the CDR3: TGTGCCAGCAGCGGAGGGGCGGGCGGGAGTACCTACAATGAGCAGTTCTTC. This translates into CASSGGAGGSTYNEQFF.